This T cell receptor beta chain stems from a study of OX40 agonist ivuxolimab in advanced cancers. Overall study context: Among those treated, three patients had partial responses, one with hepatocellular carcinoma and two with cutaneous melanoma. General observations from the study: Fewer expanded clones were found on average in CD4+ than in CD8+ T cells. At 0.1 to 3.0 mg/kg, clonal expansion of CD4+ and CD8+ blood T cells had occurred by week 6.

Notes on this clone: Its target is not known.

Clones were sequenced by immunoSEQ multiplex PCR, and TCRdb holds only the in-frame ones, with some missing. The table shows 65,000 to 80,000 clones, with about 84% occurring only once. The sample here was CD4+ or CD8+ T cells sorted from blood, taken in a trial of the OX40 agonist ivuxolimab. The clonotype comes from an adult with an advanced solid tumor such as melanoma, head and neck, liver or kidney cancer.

Here the CDR3 reads CASSVAPDRGRETQYF. CDR3 sequence (DNA): TGTGCCAGCAGCGTAGCTCCGGACAGGGGGCGAGAGACCCAGTACTTC. The chain combines TRBV9 with TRBJ2-5; TRBD1 aligns across 11 bases. CDR1 and CDR2 (germline): SGDLS, YYNGEE. V shed 0 bases, J shed 4 bases, and the junction held 5 bases outside the gene matches. CDR3 length: 16 residues.